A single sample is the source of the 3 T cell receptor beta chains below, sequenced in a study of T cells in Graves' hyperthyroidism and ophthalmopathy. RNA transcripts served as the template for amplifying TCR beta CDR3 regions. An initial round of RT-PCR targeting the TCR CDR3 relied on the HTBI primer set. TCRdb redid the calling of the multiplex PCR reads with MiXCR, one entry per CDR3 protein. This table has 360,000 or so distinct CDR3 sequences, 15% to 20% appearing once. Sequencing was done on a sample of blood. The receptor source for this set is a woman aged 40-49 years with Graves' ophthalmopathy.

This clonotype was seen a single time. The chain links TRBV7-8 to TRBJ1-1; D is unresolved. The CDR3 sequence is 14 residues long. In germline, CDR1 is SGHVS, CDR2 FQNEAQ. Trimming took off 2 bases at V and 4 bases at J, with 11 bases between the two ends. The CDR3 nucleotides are TGTGCCAGCAGCTTATTCGCCGGAGTCACTGAAGCTTTCTTT. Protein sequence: CASSLFAGVTEAFF.

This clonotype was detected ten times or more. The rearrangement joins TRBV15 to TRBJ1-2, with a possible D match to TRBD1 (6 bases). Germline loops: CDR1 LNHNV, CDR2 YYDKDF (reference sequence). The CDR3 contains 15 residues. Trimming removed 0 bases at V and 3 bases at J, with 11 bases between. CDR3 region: CATSRDRTADYGYTF. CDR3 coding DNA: TGTGCCACCAGCAGAGACAGGACAGCTGACTATGGCTACACCTTC.

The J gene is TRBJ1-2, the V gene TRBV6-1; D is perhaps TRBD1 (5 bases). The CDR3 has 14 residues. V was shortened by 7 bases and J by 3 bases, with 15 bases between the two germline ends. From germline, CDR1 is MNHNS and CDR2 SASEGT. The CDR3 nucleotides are TGTGCCAGCACGAAAGGGGAGTCAGACTATGGCTACACCTTC. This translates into CASTKGESDYGYTF.